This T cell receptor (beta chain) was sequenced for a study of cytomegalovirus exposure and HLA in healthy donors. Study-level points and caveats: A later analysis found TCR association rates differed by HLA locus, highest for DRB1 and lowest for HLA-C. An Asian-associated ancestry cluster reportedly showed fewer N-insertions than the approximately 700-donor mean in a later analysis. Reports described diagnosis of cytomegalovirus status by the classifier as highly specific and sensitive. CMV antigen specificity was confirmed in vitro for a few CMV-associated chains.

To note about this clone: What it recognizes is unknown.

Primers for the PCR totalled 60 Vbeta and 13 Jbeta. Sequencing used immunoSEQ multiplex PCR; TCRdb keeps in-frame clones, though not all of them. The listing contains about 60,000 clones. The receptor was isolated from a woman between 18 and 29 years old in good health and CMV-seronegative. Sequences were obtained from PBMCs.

CDR3 residues: CASSEGVGTGELFF. The CDR3 bases are TGTGCCAGCAGTGAAGGGGTCGGCACCGGGGAGCTGTTTTTT. J is TRBJ2-2 and V is TRBV6-4, with a weak D call TRBD1 (5 bases). Trimming removed 3 bases at V and 4 bases at J, with 9 bases between. The CDR3 sequence is 14 residues long. Germline loops: CDR1 MRHNA, CDR2 SNTAGT.